One sample yielded the 14 T cell receptor beta chains listed below, sequenced in a study of blood T cell repertoires in COVID-19. The method was immunoSEQ multiplex PCR; TCRdb's version includes in-frame clones alone and lacks a portion of them. The sample has under 450,000 clones; approximately 90% are singletons. The material sequenced was peripheral blood. These TCRs come from a woman in her 40s with COVID-19, enrolled during active disease.

The chain couples TRBV28 to TRBJ2-7, with D perhaps TRBD1 (5 bases). The CDR3 runs to 13 residues. CDR1 MDHEN and CDR2 SYDVKM come from the germline V gene. The V and J ends lost 6 bases and 5 bases respectively, with 14 bases between them. CDR3 sequence (DNA): TGTGCCAGCAGCTCCCAAGGGGCGGACGAGCAGTACTTC. Protein product: CASSSQGADEQYF. Full variable domain (remainder filled in from reference TRBV28 and TRBJ2-7): DVKVTQSSRYLVKRTGEKVFLECVQDMDHENMFWYRQDPGLGLRLIYFSYDVKMKEKGDIPEGYSVSREKKERFSLILESASTNQTSMYLCASSSQGADEQYFGPGTRLTVT.

This chain links TRBV19 with TRBJ2-7; D is perhaps TRBD2 (6 bases). The CDR3 is made up of 13 amino acids. CDR1 is LNHDA, CDR2 SQIVND, per germline (reference sequence). V lost 4 bases, J lost 5 bases, and 12 bases lay in between. CDR3 nucleotide sequence: TGTGCCAGTAGTAAATTCAGGACTAACGAGCAGTACTTC. Translated, it gives CASSKFRTNEQYF.

The chain is built from TRBV5-6 and TRBJ1-6; no firm D call. CDR3 length: 17 amino acids. V was shortened by 1 base and J by 0 bases, with 11 bases between the two germline ends. Germline assignment: CDR1 SGHDT and CDR2 YYEEEE. The chain's CDR3 is CASSLWSGSSYNSPLHF. In DNA form, the CDR3 reads TGTGCCAGCAGCTTGTGGAGTGGGAGCTCCTATAATTCACCCCTCCACTTT.

The chain is built from TRBV10-1 and TRBJ1-5, with 8 bases matching TRBD1. V shed 6 bases, J shed 3 bases, and the junction held 13 bases outside the gene matches. Germline V gene data show CDR1 as WNHNN and CDR2 as SYGVQD (reference sequence). The CDR3 contains 17 residues. CDR3 DNA sequence: TGCGCCAGCAGACCAGACAGGGGTGGGTCAGACAATCAGCCCCAGCATTTT. It translates to CASRPDRGGSDNQPQHF.

This chain uses TRBV6-6 with TRBJ2-1; TRBD2 is a possible D gene (6 bases). Germline lookup yields CDR1 MNHNY and CDR2 SVGAGI (reference sequence). This CDR3 has 12 amino acids. V was pared by 5 bases and J by 9 bases, with 11 bases between. CDR3 residues: CASSPQRVEQFF. For the CDR3, the DNA is TGTGCCAGCAGTCCCCAGCGGGTTGAGCAGTTCTTC.

The chain is built from TRBV6-5 and TRBJ2-2; no firm D call. Trimming pared 0 bases from V and 7 bases from J, leaving 15 bases between. The CDR3 sequence is 16 residues long. Germline V gives CDR1 MNHEY, CDR2 SVGAGI. Here the CDR3 DNA reads TGTGCCAGCAGTTACTCGTCGTTATTATCGGTCGGGGAGCTGTTTTTT. It yields the protein CASSYSSLLSVGELFF.

This clone was found once. The V gene is TRBV7-8, the J gene TRBJ1-1, with unresolved D. The CDR3 extends over 13 amino acids. V lost 0 bases, J lost 2 bases, and 4 bases lay in between. CDR1 is SGHVS, CDR2 FQNEAQ, per germline. The CDR3 bases are TGTGCCAGCAGCTTAGCGGGCAACACTGAAGCTTTCTTT. As protein: CASSLAGNTEAFF.

The V and J genes are TRBV5-1 and TRBJ2-5; 11 bases are shared with TRBD2. The germline V gene has CDR1 SGHRS and CDR2 YFSETQ. V gave up 4 bases and J gave up 5 bases; unmatched junction bases: 7. The CDR3 covers 15 residues. As DNA, the CDR3 is TGCGCCAGCAGCCTTTTAGCGGGGGGGCTTGAGACCCAGTACTTC. Translated: CASSLLAGGLETQYF. Variable domain in full (rest from reference TRBV5-1 and TRBJ2-5): KAGVTQTPRYLIKTRGQQVTLSCSPISGHRSVSWYQQTPGQGLQFLFEYFSETQRNKGNFPGRFSGRQFSNSRSEMNVSTLELGDSALYLCASSLLAGGLETQYFGPGTRLLVL.

In its sample, this clone was seen once. V and J are TRBV11-2 and TRBJ1-2; the D gene is possibly TRBD1 (5 bases). The CDR3 contains 12 residues. The germline CDR1 and CDR2 sequences are SGHAT and FQNNGV. Trimming pared 2 bases from V and 5 bases from J, leaving 6 bases between. In DNA, the CDR3 is TGTGCCAGCAGCTTACAGGGATATGGCTACACCTTC. The encoded protein is CASSLQGYGYTF.

The DNA of the CDR3 is TGTGCCAGCAGCCGACCGCTAGACAATGAGCAGTTCTTC. This gives the protein CASSRPLDNEQFF. The chain has TRBV12-3 or TRBV12-4 and TRBJ2-1; D gene unclear. This CDR3 is built from 13 residues. V was trimmed by 6 bases and J by 5 bases, leaving 11 bases between them.

With respect to this clone: Other DNA sequences of this sample code for an identical CDR3. The chain couples TRBV28 to TRBJ2-6, with D tentatively TRBD2 (6 bases). V dropped 2 bases and J dropped 1 base, with 6 bases sitting between them. The CDR3 is 15 residues long. Germline CDR1 MDHEN, CDR2 SYDVKM. CDR3 sequence: CASSLGGSGANVLTF. The DNA for the CDR3 is TGTGCCAGCAGTTTAGGGGGGTCTGGGGCCAACGTCCTGACTTTC. The variable domain in full, with the rest retrieved from reference TRBV28 and TRBJ2-6, is DVKVTQSSRYLVKRTGEKVFLECVQDMDHENMFWYRQDPGLGLRLIYFSYDVKMKEKGDIPEGYSVSREKKERFSLILESASTNQTSMYLCASSLGGSGANVLTFGAGSRLTVL.

The chain is built from TRBV18 and TRBJ1-1; the D is unclear. Germline-derived CDR1 and CDR2 are KGHSH and LQKENI. This CDR3 region has 13 residues. V gave up 3 bases and J gave up 3 bases, with 8 bases separating them. As DNA, the CDR3 is TGTGCCAGCTCACCCCTAGGCTACACTGAAGCTTTCTTT. Translation: CASSPLGYTEAFF.

This chain links TRBV7-9 with TRBJ1-6; 9 positions match TRBD1. The CDR3 is made up of 15 amino acids. CDR1 and CDR2 from the germline V gene are SEHNR and FQNEAQ (reference sequence). V dropped 3 bases and J dropped 9; count of bases not matched to a gene: 6. CDR3 bases: TGTGCCAGCAGCTTGGACAGGGGTTCTCTTTCACCCCTCCACTTT. Protein sequence: CASSLDRGSLSPLHF. Supplemented by reference TRBV7-9 and TRBJ1-6, the full variable domain reads DTGVSQNPRHKITKRGQNVTFRCDPISEHNRLYWYRQTLGQGPEFLTYFQNEAQLEKSRLLSDRFSAERPKGSFSTLEIQRTEQGDSAMYLCASSLDRGSLSPLHFGNGTRLTVT.

CDR3 sequence (DNA): TGTGCCAGCAGCTCCGGACAGGAAGAGACCCAGTACTTC. This translates into CASSSGQEETQYF. V is TRBV6-6 and J is TRBJ2-5; 7 bases are shared with TRBD1. The CDR3 runs 13 residues. The V and J ends lost 6 bases and 3 bases, in that order; junction bases with no gene match: 4. The germline gives CDR1 MNHNY, CDR2 SVGAGI (reference sequence).